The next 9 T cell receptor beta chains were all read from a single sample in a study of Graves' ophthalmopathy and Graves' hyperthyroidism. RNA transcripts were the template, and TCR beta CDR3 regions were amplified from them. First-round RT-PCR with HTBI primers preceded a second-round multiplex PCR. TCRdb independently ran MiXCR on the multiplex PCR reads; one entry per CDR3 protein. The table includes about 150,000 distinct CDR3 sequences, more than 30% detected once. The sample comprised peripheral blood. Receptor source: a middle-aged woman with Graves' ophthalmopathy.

CDR3 nucleotide sequence: TGTGCCAGCACCCGGGGGCTCTCTTCGTGGCTCGGCAATCAGCCCCAGCATTTT. Translated, it gives CASTRGLSSWLGNQPQHF. The chain joins TRBV6-2 or TRBV6-3 to TRBJ1-5, with D perhaps matching TRBD1 (6 bases). The germline V gene has CDR1 MNHEY and CDR2 SVGEGT. CDR3 length: 18 residues. V was cut by 7 bases and J by 2 bases, with 24 bases left in between.

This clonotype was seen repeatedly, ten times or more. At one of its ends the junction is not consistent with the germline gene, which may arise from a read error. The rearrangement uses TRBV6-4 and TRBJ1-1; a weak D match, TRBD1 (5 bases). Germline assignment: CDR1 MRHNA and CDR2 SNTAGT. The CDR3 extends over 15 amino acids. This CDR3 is CASRDSSGMNTEAFF. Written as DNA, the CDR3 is TGTGCCAGCAGAGACTCATCAGGGATGAACACTGAAGCTTTCTTT.

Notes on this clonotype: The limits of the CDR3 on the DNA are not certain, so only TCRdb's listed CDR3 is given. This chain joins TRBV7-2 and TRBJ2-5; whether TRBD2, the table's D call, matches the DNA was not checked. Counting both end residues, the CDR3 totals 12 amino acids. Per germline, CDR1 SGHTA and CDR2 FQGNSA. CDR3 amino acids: CASSFGGGAEYF.

CDR3 bases: TGTGCCAGCTCACCACCACTAGGATCACCCCTCCACTTT. Protein: CASSPPLGSPLHF. The genes are TRBV18 and TRBJ1-6, with D uncertain. V lost 0 bases and J 10 bases, leaving 7 bases between the germline ends. Germline loops: CDR1 KGHSH, CDR2 LQKENI. This CDR3 region has 13 residues.

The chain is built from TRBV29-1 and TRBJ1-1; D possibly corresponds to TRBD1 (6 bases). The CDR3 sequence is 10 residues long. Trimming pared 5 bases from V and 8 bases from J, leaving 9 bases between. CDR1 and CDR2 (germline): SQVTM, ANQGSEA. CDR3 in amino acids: CSVRGSEAFF. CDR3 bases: TGCAGCGTTAGGGGGTCGGAAGCTTTCTTT.

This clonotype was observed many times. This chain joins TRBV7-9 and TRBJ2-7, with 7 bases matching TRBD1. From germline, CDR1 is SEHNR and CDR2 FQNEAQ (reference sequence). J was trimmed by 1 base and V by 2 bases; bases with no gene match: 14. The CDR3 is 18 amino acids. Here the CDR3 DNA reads TGTGCCAGCAGCTTATTTCAGGGGGTCTCGGGGTTTTCCTACGAGCAGTACTTC. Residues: CASSLFQGVSGFSYEQYF.

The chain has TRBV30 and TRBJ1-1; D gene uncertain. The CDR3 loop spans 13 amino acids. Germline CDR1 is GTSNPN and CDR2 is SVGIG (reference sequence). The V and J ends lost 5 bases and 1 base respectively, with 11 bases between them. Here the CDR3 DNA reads TGTGCCTGGGCGAAATCGAAGAACACTGAAGCTTTCTTT. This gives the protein CAWAKSKNTEAFF.

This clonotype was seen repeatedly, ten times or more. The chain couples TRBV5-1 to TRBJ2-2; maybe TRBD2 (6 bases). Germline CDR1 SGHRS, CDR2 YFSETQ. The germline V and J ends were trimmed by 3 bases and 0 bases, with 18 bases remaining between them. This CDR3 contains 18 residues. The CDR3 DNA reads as TGCGCCAGCAGCTCCCTGTTGGGCGGGAACTCGAACACCGGGGAGCTGTTTTTT. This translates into CASSSLLGGNSNTGELFF.

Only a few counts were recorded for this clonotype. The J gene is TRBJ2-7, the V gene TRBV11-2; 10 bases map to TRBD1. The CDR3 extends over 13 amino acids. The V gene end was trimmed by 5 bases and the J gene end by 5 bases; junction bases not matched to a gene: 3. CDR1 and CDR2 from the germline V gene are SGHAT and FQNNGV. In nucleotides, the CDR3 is TGTGCCAGCAGCGCCGGGACAGGGGACGAGCAGTACTTC. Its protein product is CASSAGTGDEQYF.